What follows describes a single T cell receptor beta chain. The data were taken from a study of shared clonotypes between healthy human individuals. The donor population consisted of healthy HIV-negative adults with no recent acute infections or vaccinations. Clones were read by immunoSEQ multiplex PCR, and TCRdb kept only the in-frame ones, dropping some. The data hold about 380,000 clones, with 90% to 97% observed a single time. CDR1 is SGHAT and CDR2 is FQDESV in the germline V gene (reference sequence). The CDR3 extends over 17 amino acids. The junction had 7 bases not matched to a gene; V was cut back by 3 bases and J by 4 bases.

Material: memory CD8+ T cells sorted from blood. Subset denoted: CD45RO+ cells pooled with CCR7-negative TemRA cells. The sequence was obtained from a man aged 25 to 40 in good health. J is TRBJ2-1 and V is TRBV11-1, with 12 bases matching TRBD2. The CDR3 reads CASSFRTSGAGYNEQFF. CDR3 coding DNA: TGTGCCAGCAGCTTCAGGACTAGCGGGGCGGGGTACAATGAGCAGTTCTTC.